Described below is a single T cell receptor beta chain sequence and its context. What it binds is unknown. This record comes from a study of cytomegalovirus exposure and HLA in healthy donors. PCR amplification relied on 60 Vbeta primers (plus 13 Jbeta primers). TCRdb's table, derived via immunoSEQ multiplex PCR, lists solely in-frame clones and lacks some. The sample holds 220,000 or so clones, more than 65% seen once. The study, taken as a whole, reports: Several of the most significant clusters appeared, in a later analysis, to be linked to common viral pathogens.

The TCR sequence derives from a woman aged 25 to 45 in good health and CMV-seronegative. Specimen: PBMCs.

The CDR3 loop reads CASSPGGRGWNSPLHF. The DNA of the CDR3 is TGTGCCAGCAGCCCGGGGGGCAGGGGATGGAATTCACCCCTCCACTTT. V and J are TRBV7-9 and TRBJ1-6; tentatively, D is TRBD1 (6 bases). Trimming stripped 5 bases from V and 7 bases from J, with 18 bases between. Germline assignment: CDR1 SEHNR and CDR2 FQNEAQ (reference sequence). This CDR3 spans 16 amino acids.